This T cell receptor (beta chain) comes out of a study of vaccination effects on CD4 cells after COVID-19 (dated by TCRdb to 2022 to 2024). In the study overall: Two doses of either the BNT162b2 or the mRNA-1273 mRNA SARS-CoV-2 vaccine were administered to participants. The Oncomine TCR Beta short-read assay on an Illumina iSeq 100 was used to sequence cultures from other donors in the study. In both COVID-19 convalescent patients and infection-naive vaccine recipients, the study compared SARS-CoV-2 spike-specific CD4+ TCR repertoires from before mRNA vaccination with those from after it. Altogether, roughly 10 COVID-19 convalescent patients and a few SARS-CoV-2-naive healthy vaccine recipients made up the full study. In a couple of convalescent patients, pre-vaccine samples were collected 16 days and one week ahead of the first dose, 142 and 148 days after COVID-19 diagnosis. Findings and caveats that apply to the study as a whole: Clones induced by infection and clones induced by vaccination both contracted markedly at late timepoints after vaccination, which fits with T cell responses waning over time. In convalescent patients, the post-vaccine spike-reactive repertoire was composed mainly of new vaccine-induced clones that were largely distinct from infection-induced clones. The study was limited by a small number of convalescent patients, and early post-infection timepoints were lacking.

The ViraFEST assay stimulated PBMC with viral peptide pools and then used TCR sequencing to identify antigen-specific CD4+ T cell clonotypes by expansion. After approximately eleven days of culture, CD4+ T cells were isolated with the EasySep CD4+ T cell isolation kit. Convalescent patients had PCR-confirmed SARS-CoV-2 infection between March and December 2020, before Alpha, Beta and Delta variants emerged in the United States. Each well held roughly 2 million PBMC cultured in IMDM containing roughly 4.9% human AB serum, 8.5 to 10 IU/ml IL-2 and gentamicin, along with roughly 10 ug/ml peptides. On days 3 and 7, half of the culture medium was replaced with fresh IL-2-containing medium. Unless noted otherwise, every peptide stimulation condition was grown in triplicate wells. Using Ficoll-Paque Plus gradient centrifugation, PBMC were separated from whole blood and then either used fresh or cryopreserved at -140C. The overlapping peptide pools covered the spike proteins of SARS-CoV-2 and of the common cold coronaviruses HCoV-NL63, HCoV-OC43 and HCoV-229E. Genomic DNA was extracted from cultured CD4+ T cells with the QIAamp micro DNA kit.

Receptor amplification or capture employed the immunoSEQ multiplex PCR assay. TCR beta CDR3 sequencing was performed on DNA from the cultured, isolated CD4+ T cells. For the original study's pipeline: Non-productive TCR sequences were removed and reads were trimmed to the CDR3 region, keeping CDR3s of at least 7 amino acids. The MANAFEST web app was used to identify antigen-specific clonotypes by comparing expansion in peptide wells with expansion in reference cultures. To count as positive, a clone had to show expansion at FDR<0.05 compared with the reference and with all other wells, an odds ratio above 5, and a frequency above 0.1% in two replicate wells. Cross-reactive clonotypes were defined as significantly expanded in SARS-CoV-2 spike wells and in at least one common cold coronavirus spike condition. CDR3 similarity was assessed by Levenshtein distance with the stringdist R package, and unrooted trees were built with ape in R 3.6.1. TCRdb mirrors the immuneACCESS table, restricted to in-frame sequences. Some clones are absent from its copies; in checked studies, under half trace to an unresolved V gene, and the reason for the others is unknown. V, J and clone size are those of that table, while D and trimming were read from the DNA. This sample has around 25,000 clones in its table, and about three quarters of those were observed once. The top ten constitute around 20% of the sample.

This clone has just one count. Its antigen remains unidentified. No base qualities exist here, and no much larger clone lies one base off it. The CDR3 contains 14 residues, cysteine and phenylalanine counted. The CDR3 DNA has 42 bases and is translated from base 1. Via the germline V gene (reference sequence), CDR1 is LGHDT and CDR2 YNNKEL. V is cut by 1 base and J by 9 bases, and the space between the germline ends is 16 bases. The specimen was CD4+ T cells from PBMCs cultured with SARS-CoV-2 spike peptides, collected before COVID-19 vaccination. According to the study, the label for this sample's cell subset or site signals: SARS-CoV-2 spike overlapping peptide pool stimulation. The origin of this receptor is a human donor who had a prior SARS-CoV-2 infection. The rearranged chain carries TRBV3-1 (or the pseudogene TRBV3-2) and TRBJ2-7; the D gene assignment is ambiguous. CDR3 sequence: CASSQGGRAGVQYF. The base sequence is TGTGCCAGCAGCCAAGGCGGAAGGGCTGGCGTGCAGTACTTC.